Each of the 13 T cell receptor beta chains below was sequenced from the same sample in a study of T cell responses to AZD1222 COVID-19 vaccine. Here immunoSEQ multiplex PCR was the method, and the copy in TCRdb shows in-frame clones only, minus some. Here the sample spans 160,000 or so clones, 88% being singletons. The specimen was peripheral blood, collected after recovery from COVID-19. These receptor sequences come from an adult who had recovered from COVID-19.

This sequence joins TRBV4-1 and TRBJ2-5; 10 bases map to TRBD2. CDR1 and CDR2 (germline): MGHRA, YSYEKL. Germline trimming cut 0 bases from V and 3 bases from J; bases unmatched to any gene: 1. The CDR3 sequence is 15 residues long. The CDR3 here is CASSQDGTSEETQYF. Written as DNA, the CDR3 is TGCGCCAGCAGCCAAGACGGGACTAGCGAAGAGACCCAGTACTTC.

This chain uses TRBV4-3 with TRBJ2-7, with D possibly called TRBD1 or TRBD2 (5 bases each). Germline CDR1 LGHNA, CDR2 YSLEER. Trimming cost V 8 bases and J 7 bases, with 21 bases left between them. The CDR3 consists of 14 residues. CDR3 sequence: CASFLPGPLLEQYF. The CDR3, as DNA: TGCGCCAGCTTCCTACCGGGACCGCTTTTGGAGCAGTACTTC.

In nucleotides, the CDR3 is TGTGCCAGCAGCTTAGCGGGGGCTGCCGGGGAGCTGTTTTTT. This sequence encodes CASSLAGAAGELFF. The chain combines TRBV7-9 with TRBJ2-2; tentatively, D is TRBD1 (6 bases). The CDR3 extends over 14 amino acids. V lost 0 bases to trimming and J lost 6 bases, with 8 bases between them. The germline V gene encodes CDR1 SEHNR and CDR2 FQNEAQ (reference sequence).

V gene TRBV10-3 combines with J gene TRBJ2-3, with TRBD1 as a possible D gene (5 bases). The CDR3 sequence is 17 residues long. Germline assignment: CDR1 ENHRY and CDR2 SYGVKD. The V end lost 4 bases, the J end lost 4 bases, and 21 bases lay between the germline ends. CDR3 DNA: TGTGCCATCAGTGGGGATCCGGATGGGGCGATTGCAGATACGCAGTATTTT. This sequence encodes CAISGDPDGAIADTQYF.

V and J are TRBV5-6 and TRBJ2-5; no clear D. CDR3 length equals 13 residues. CDR1 is SGHDT, CDR2 YYEEEE, per germline. V lost 0 bases and J lost 3, with 6 bases in between. CDR3 protein: CASSLGPEETQYF. The CDR3 region has the DNA TGTGCCAGCAGCTTGGGCCCCGAAGAGACCCAGTACTTC.

This chain links TRBV28 with TRBJ2-7; the D is unclear. V was cut by 5 bases and J by 0 bases, with 8 bases left in between. Germline CDR1 MDHEN, CDR2 SYDVKM. The length of the CDR3 is 13 residues. Here the CDR3 DNA reads TGTGCCAGCAGTCCGGGCCACTCCTACGAGCAGTACTTC. It codes for CASSPGHSYEQYF. The variable domain in full, with the rest retrieved from reference TRBV28 and TRBJ2-7, is DVKVTQSSRYLVKRTGEKVFLECVQDMDHENMFWYRQDPGLGLRLIYFSYDVKMKEKGDIPEGYSVSREKKERFSLILESASTNQTSMYLCASSPGHSYEQYFGPGTRLTVT.

CDR3 loop: CASSPLRGLDEKLFF. In DNA form, the CDR3 reads TGTGCCAGCAGTCCCCTCAGGGGGCTGGATGAAAAACTGTTTTTT. The rearrangement joins TRBV28 to TRBJ1-4; 8 nucleotides line up with TRBD1. The germline CDR1 and CDR2 sequences are MDHEN and SYDVKM. This CDR3 region has 15 residues. The J segment lost 6 bases and the V segment lost 5 bases, leaving 8 bases of the junction unmatched.

The chain uses TRBV5-1 and TRBJ2-7; D not resolved. CDR1 is SGHRS and CDR2 is YFSETQ in the germline V gene. This CDR3 contains 14 residues. V lost 0 bases to trimming and J lost 0 bases, with 7 bases between them. CDR3 loop: CASSLASSSYEQYF. DNA of the CDR3: TGCGCCAGCAGCTTGGCCTCGAGCTCCTACGAGCAGTACTTC.

This clone was seen once. V usage is TRBV9 and J usage is TRBJ2-6, with TRBD2 as a possible D gene (6 bases). The CDR3 contains 21 residues. The V gene lost 3 bases and the J gene lost 0 bases, with 25 bases spanning the gap. Looked up from germline, CDR1 is SGDLS and CDR2 is YYNGEE. CDR3 nucleotides: TGTGCCAGCAGCGCCCGACCCCTGGGGGGAGCCCCCTCCTCTGGGGCCAACGTCCTGACTTTC. It translates to CASSARPLGGAPSSGANVLTF.

The chain recombines TRBV7-9 with TRBJ2-1; D not resolved. There are 15 residues in the CDR3. V gave up 2 bases and J gave up 4 bases, with 12 bases separating them. CDR1 is SEHNR and CDR2 is FQNEAQ in the germline V gene (reference sequence). The chain's CDR3 is CASSLSDATYNEQFF. DNA of the CDR3: TGTGCCAGCAGCTTATCGGACGCAACTTACAATGAGCAGTTCTTC.

V and J are TRBV7-3 and TRBJ2-5; possible D gene TRBD2, 5 bases. The CDR3 has 14 amino acids. Between the trimmed V and J ends, which lost 2 bases and 4 bases, there was a span of 11 bases. Germline V gene sequence: CDR1 SGHTA, CDR2 FQGTGA. CDR3 sequence: CASSLGGSAETQYF. The CDR3 coding sequence is TGTGCCAGCAGCTTAGGTGGGAGTGCAGAGACCCAGTACTTC. Full variable domain (outside the CDR3, taken from reference TRBV7-3 and TRBJ2-5): GAGVSQTPSNKVTEKGKYVELRCDPISGHTALYWYRQSLGQGPEFLIYFQGTGAADDSGLPNDRFFAVRPEGSVSTLKIQRTERGDSAVYLCASSLGGSAETQYFGPGTRLLVL.

This chain uses TRBV5-6 with TRBJ1-1, with 7 bases aligning to TRBD1. This CDR3 spans 15 amino acids. Looked up from germline, CDR1 is SGHDT and CDR2 is YYEEEE. Trimming took 4 bases from V and 1 from J; bases not matched to a gene: 7. The CDR3 loop reads CASSPDRQGNTEAFF. The CDR3 DNA reads TGTGCCAGCAGCCCGGACCGACAGGGGAACACTGAAGCTTTCTTT.

The chain combines TRBV29-1 with TRBJ2-5, with unresolved D. Trimming took off 5 bases at V and 3 bases at J, with 10 bases between the two ends. The CDR3 covers 12 residues. Germline-derived CDR1 and CDR2 are SQVTM and ANQGSEA. DNA for the CDR3: TGCAGCGTTTTGACGAACGAAGAGACCCAGTACTTC. Translated, it gives CSVLTNEETQYF.